This TCR beta chain emerged from a study of T cell responses to AZD1222 COVID-19 vaccine. Regarding the study as a whole: Targets within unmutated variant regions were reportedly found for nearly half of spike-specific TCRs.

This clone was detected only a few times. The antigen is undetermined. The repertoire was sequenced with immunoSEQ multiplex PCR; TCRdb's copy has only in-frame clones and lacks some. The table shows around 120,000 clones, with roughly nine tenths occurring only once. This CDR3 contains 12 residues. Trimming removed 10 bases from V and 2 bases from J, with 9 bases in between. Germline lookup yields CDR1 WNHNN and CDR2 SYGVQD (reference sequence). This specimen consisted of peripheral blood, obtained 28 days after the second AZD1222 dose. This TCR was recovered from an adult who received the AZD1222 COVID-19 vaccine. The V and J genes are TRBV10-1 and TRBJ1-5; D uncertain. CDR3 loop: CATPQGNQPQHF. The CDR3 nucleotides are TGCGCCACCCCCCAGGGCAATCAGCCCCAGCATTTT.